This T cell receptor beta chain was recovered during a study of human T cells and chemical hapten exposure. Whole-study findings and limits: Significantly greater numbers of large CDR3 similarity clusters came from expanded TCRs than from controls.

About this clonotype itself: Antigen specificity is unknown.

Time point indicated: patch test 1, 2 weeks after DPC sensitization. Treatment denoted: therapeutic diphenylcyclopropenone sensitization with weekly scalp DPC. The CDR3 runs 15 residues. Trimming removed 0 bases from V and 4 bases from J, with 12 bases in between. In germline, CDR1 is SGDLS, CDR2 YYNGEE. TCRdb independently ran MiXCR on the RACE reads; one entry per CDR3 protein. The sample has roughly 120,000 distinct CDR3 sequences, approximately 13% seen once; the top ten hold 0.92%. This TCR was recovered from a man younger than 35 with alopecia areata. Some clones in this sample may be carry-over from other donors' samples. This material consisted of whole blood, taken in connection with sensitization to the hapten diphenylcyclopropenone (DPC). The chain employs TRBV9 and TRBJ2-3, with D hard to call. The CDR3 is CASSVVGFAADTQYF. The CDR3 DNA sequence: TGTGCCAGCAGCGTAGTGGGCTTCGCGGCAGATACGCAGTATTTT.